The present T cell receptor beta chain was sequenced within a study of OX40 agonist ivuxolimab in advanced cancers. Whole-study context: Partial responses occurred in three patients (one hepatocellular carcinoma, two cutaneous melanoma).

Turning to this clone: Its target is unknown.

Study findings and constraints: The 0.1-3.0 mg/kg partial responders had among the lowest clonal expansion. Averaging showed that CD8+ T cells had more expanded clones than CD4+ did.

Blood draws occurred at baseline, cycle 4 day 1, and cycle 7 day 1. Germline assignment: CDR1 WNHNN and CDR2 SYGVQD (reference sequence). V lost 1 base, J lost 7 bases, and 16 bases lay in between. This CDR3 has 15 amino acids. Clones were sequenced by immunoSEQ multiplex PCR, and TCRdb holds only the in-frame ones, with some missing. Of fewer than 30,000 clones detected, about 88% appear once; the ten largest clones hold roughly 19%. Sequenced here: CD4+ or CD8+ T cells sorted from blood, sampled in a trial of the OX40 agonist ivuxolimab. The chain joins TRBV10-1 to TRBJ1-1, with D unresolved. The origin of this receptor is an adult with an advanced solid tumor such as melanoma, head and neck, liver or kidney cancer. CDR3 residues: CASSEFEASHDEAFF. CDR3 DNA sequence: TGCGCCAGCAGTGAGTTTGAGGCAAGTCACGATGAAGCTTTCTTT.